The source of this T cell receptor (beta chain) is a study of blood T cells in healthy people across ages. The CDR3 sequence is 13 residues long. Broader study findings: Donor CMV status, an unknown factor, possibly confounded changes in expanded clonotypes. As age increased, TCR beta diversity per million T cells fell in a roughly linear fashion.

Concerning this clonotype itself: Its antigen is not identified.

A J-beta primer mix and a sample-barcoded 5' primer were used in a second PCR of roughly 6 to 11 cycles. TCRdb re-called the 5' RACE reads with MiXCR, one entry per CDR3 protein. The repertoire holds roughly 700,000 distinct CDR3 sequences, 49% seen once, with roughly a third in the top ten. The V call is TRBV21-1, the J call TRBJ1-2; the table's D call TRBD1 went unverified against the DNA. TRBV21-1 is assigned pseudogene status. The sequence was obtained from a woman aged 55-70 years in good health. Sequencing was performed on blood. The CDR3 reads CASSNTQRGGYTF. CDR3 bases: TGTGCCAGCAGCAACACACAGAGGGGTGGCTACACCTTC.